The rows below give T cell receptor beta chains drawn from one sample of a study of T cell clones after liver transplantation. Produced via immunoSEQ multiplex PCR; TCRdb's table is partial and in-frame only. The data show under 55,000 clones, about 86% seen once. The sequences come from CD4+ T cells from blood, collected 24 months after liver transplant. The receptors stem from a human patient who received a liver transplant. Some T cells may be supplied by the graft donor. The CDR3 runs from the conserved cysteine through the conserved F or W. Each record gives: clone size, V gene, D gene, J gene, CDR3 length, CDR3 protein, CDR3 DNA. A D gene is named only where the DNA matches it firmly. The size field is filled for only some rows; it gives once, few, many or a size class.

clone_size: .; v_call: TRBV5-1; d_call: .; j_call: TRBJ1-1; cdr3_length: 14; cdr3_aa: CASRAGSTNTEAFF; cdr3_nt: TGCGCCAGCAGGGCCGGGTCGACGAACACTGAAGCTTTCTTT
clone_size: once; v_call: TRBV25-1; d_call: .; j_call: TRBJ1-3; cdr3_length: 15; cdr3_aa: CASRSSGISGNTIYF; cdr3_nt: TGTGCCAGCAGATCCAGCGGGATTTCTGGAAACACCATATATTTT
clone_size: .; v_call: TRBV2; d_call: TRBD1; j_call: TRBJ2-3; cdr3_length: 14; cdr3_aa: CATHRGEITDTQYF; cdr3_nt: TGTGCCACACACAGGGGCGAGATCACAGATACGCAGTATTTT
clone_size: .; v_call: TRBV6-5; d_call: .; j_call: TRBJ2-1; cdr3_length: 14; cdr3_aa: CASSYSVRGSEQFF; cdr3_nt: TGTGCCAGCAGTTACTCAGTTAGGGGGAGTGAGCAGTTCTTC
clone_size: .; v_call: TRBV5-1; d_call: TRBD2; j_call: TRBJ2-1; cdr3_length: 21; cdr3_aa: CASSSYTRLAGVAKLGNEQFF; cdr3_nt: TGCGCCAGCAGCTCCTATACCAGACTAGCGGGAGTGGCCAAATTGGGCAATGAGCAGTTCTTC
clone_size: .; v_call: TRBV11-3; d_call: TRBD2; j_call: TRBJ2-7; cdr3_length: 15; cdr3_aa: CASSPGGAGTSEQYF; cdr3_nt: TGTGCCAGCAGCCCCGGGGGGGCAGGGACGAGCGAGCAGTACTTC
clone_size: once; v_call: TRBV5-6; d_call: .; j_call: TRBJ1-2; cdr3_length: 16; cdr3_aa: CASSRFQGRPNYGYTF; cdr3_nt: TGTGCCAGCAGCCGATTCCAGGGGAGGCCTAACTATGGCTACACCTTC
clone_size: once; v_call: TRBV2; d_call: .; j_call: TRBJ2-7; cdr3_length: 12; cdr3_aa: CASRISSYEQYF; cdr3_nt: TGTGCCAGCAGGATCAGTTCCTACGAGCAGTACTTC
clone_size: .; v_call: TRBV5-1; d_call: .; j_call: TRBJ2-2; cdr3_length: 17; cdr3_aa: CASSLKFLASVNGELFF; cdr3_nt: TGCGCCAGCAGCTTGAAGTTTTTGGCTAGCGTTAACGGGGAGCTGTTTTTT
clone_size: .; v_call: TRBV13; d_call: .; j_call: TRBJ2-5; cdr3_length: 14; cdr3_aa: CASSLYGPGETQYF; cdr3_nt: TGTGCCAGCAGCTTGTACGGGCCAGGGGAGACCCAGTACTTC
clone_size: .; v_call: TRBV29-1; d_call: .; j_call: TRBJ2-7; cdr3_length: 13; cdr3_aa: CSVPLGTSDEQYF; cdr3_nt: TGCAGCGTTCCCCTTGGGACATCGGACGAGCAGTACTTC
clone_size: .; v_call: TRBV9; d_call: .; j_call: TRBJ1-3; cdr3_length: 13; cdr3_aa: CASSVAQGNTIYF; cdr3_nt: TGTGCCAGCAGCGTAGCACAGGGAAACACCATATATTTT
clone_size: once; v_call: TRBV5-1; d_call: .; j_call: TRBJ2-4; cdr3_length: 16; cdr3_aa: CASSLSTSSAKNIQYF; cdr3_nt: TGCGCCAGCAGCTTGAGTACCTCATCAGCCAAAAACATTCAGTACTTC
clone_size: .; v_call: TRBV19; d_call: .; j_call: TRBJ1-4; cdr3_length: 13; cdr3_aa: CASGAYRNEKLFF; cdr3_nt: TGTGCCAGCGGGGCCTATCGTAATGAAAAACTGTTTTTT
clone_size: .; v_call: TRBV7-6; d_call: .; j_call: TRBJ2-7; cdr3_length: 12; cdr3_aa: CASSPDRYEQYF; cdr3_nt: TGTGCCAGCAGCCCTGACAGGTACGAGCAGTACTTC
clone_size: once; v_call: TRBV5-1; d_call: .; j_call: TRBJ2-1; cdr3_length: 15; cdr3_aa: CASSPPLDSYNEQFF; cdr3_nt: TGCGCCAGCAGCCCGCCCCTGGACTCCTACAATGAGCAGTTCTTC
clone_size: .; v_call: TRBV7-3; d_call: .; j_call: TRBJ2-3; cdr3_length: 17; cdr3_aa: CASSLPWQHLLTDTQYF; cdr3_nt: TGTGCCAGCAGCTTGCCCTGGCAGCACTTACTAACAGATACGCAGTATTTT
clone_size: .; v_call: TRBV11-2; d_call: TRBD1; j_call: TRBJ1-1; cdr3_length: 15; cdr3_aa: CASRLNRGWGAEAFF; cdr3_nt: TGTGCCAGCAGATTGAACAGGGGATGGGGCGCTGAAGCTTTCTTT
clone_size: .; v_call: TRBV25-1; d_call: TRBD2; j_call: TRBJ2-7; cdr3_length: 15; cdr3_aa: CASSELVAGVYEQYF; cdr3_nt: TGTGCCAGCAGTGAACTAGTAGCGGGGGTCTACGAGCAGTACTTC
clone_size: .; v_call: TRBV19; d_call: .; j_call: TRBJ1-1; cdr3_length: 11; cdr3_aa: CASKRGTEAFF; cdr3_nt: TGTGCCAGTAAGAGGGGAACTGAAGCTTTCTTT
clone_size: .; v_call: TRBV27; d_call: .; j_call: TRBJ1-4; cdr3_length: 11; cdr3_aa: CASSFGEKLFF; cdr3_nt: TGTGCCAGCAGTTTTGGAGAAAAACTGTTTTTT
clone_size: .; v_call: TRBV19; d_call: TRBD2; j_call: TRBJ2-3; cdr3_length: 15; cdr3_aa: CASSIKAGGPNTQYF; cdr3_nt: TGTGCCAGTAGTATTAAGGCGGGAGGGCCAAATACGCAGTATTTT
clone_size: few; v_call: TRBV6-6; d_call: .; j_call: TRBJ1-4; cdr3_length: 13; cdr3_aa: CASSYKGDEKLFF; cdr3_nt: TGTGCCAGCAGTTACAAGGGGGATGAAAAACTGTTTTTT
clone_size: .; v_call: TRBV27; d_call: .; j_call: TRBJ2-1; cdr3_length: 16; cdr3_aa: CASSLSSEIIYNEQFF; cdr3_nt: TGTGCCAGCAGTTTATCCTCGGAGATCATCTACAATGAGCAGTTCTTC
clone_size: few; v_call: TRBV6-1; d_call: TRBD2; j_call: TRBJ2-7; cdr3_length: 14; cdr3_aa: CASSETSGVAEQYF; cdr3_nt: TGTGCCAGCAGTGAGACTAGCGGGGTCGCCGAGCAGTACTTC
clone_size: few; v_call: TRBV4-3; d_call: .; j_call: TRBJ1-5; cdr3_length: 15; cdr3_aa: CASSPTHGPNQPQHF; cdr3_nt: TGCGCCAGCAGCCCAACGCACGGTCCCAATCAGCCCCAGCATTTT
clone_size: once; v_call: TRBV5-1; d_call: .; j_call: TRBJ2-5; cdr3_length: 14; cdr3_aa: CASSLAPTQETQYF; cdr3_nt: TGCGCCAGCAGCTTAGCCCCCACCCAAGAGACCCAGTACTTC
clone_size: .; v_call: TRBV28; d_call: .; j_call: TRBJ2-7; cdr3_length: 12; cdr3_aa: CASSAGMNEQYF; cdr3_nt: TGTGCCAGCAGTGCCGGGATGAACGAGCAGTACTTC
clone_size: .; v_call: TRBV5-1; d_call: .; j_call: TRBJ2-6; cdr3_length: 15; cdr3_aa: CASSLDWAGANVLTF; cdr3_nt: TGCGCCAGCAGCTTGGACTGGGCTGGGGCCAACGTCCTGACTTTC
clone_size: .; v_call: TRBV28; d_call: TRBD2; j_call: TRBJ2-2; cdr3_length: 17; cdr3_aa: CASSSRTSGRAGGELFF; cdr3_nt: TGTGCCAGCAGTTCAAGAACTAGCGGACGTGCGGGCGGGGAGCTGTTTTTT
clone_size: .; v_call: TRBV5-8; d_call: .; j_call: TRBJ2-2; cdr3_length: 11; cdr3_aa: CASSLDLSRIF; cdr3_nt: TGTGCCAGCAGCTTGGACCTATCCCGGATTTTT
clone_size: .; v_call: TRBV6-1; d_call: TRBD1; j_call: TRBJ2-1; cdr3_length: 13; cdr3_aa: CASSETGRNEQFF; cdr3_nt: TGTGCCAGCAGTGAGACAGGGCGCAATGAGCAGTTCTTC
clone_size: few; v_call: TRBV6-1; d_call: TRBD1; j_call: TRBJ2-7; cdr3_length: 14; cdr3_aa: CASSARQGSYEQYF; cdr3_nt: TGTGCCAGCAGTGCCCGACAGGGGTCCTACGAGCAGTACTTC
clone_size: .; v_call: TRBV6-5; d_call: .; j_call: TRBJ2-1; cdr3_length: 11; cdr3_aa: CASSIYNEQFF; cdr3_nt: TGTGCCAGCAGTATCTACAATGAGCAGTTCTTC
clone_size: .; v_call: TRBV5-6; d_call: TRBD1; j_call: TRBJ2-2; cdr3_length: 16; cdr3_aa: CASSFLGTGHTGELFF; cdr3_nt: TGTGCCAGCAGCTTTCTCGGGACAGGGCACACCGGGGAGCTGTTTTTT
clone_size: .; v_call: TRBV10-2; d_call: TRBD1; j_call: TRBJ2-1; cdr3_length: 14; cdr3_aa: CASRIRTGGDEQFF; cdr3_nt: TGCGCCAGCAGAATTAGGACAGGGGGGGATGAGCAGTTCTTC
clone_size: .; v_call: TRBV2; d_call: .; j_call: TRBJ2-2; cdr3_length: 12; cdr3_aa: CASSAGVGELFF; cdr3_nt: TGTGCCAGCAGTGCCGGGGTCGGGGAGCTGTTTTTT
clone_size: .; v_call: TRBV9; d_call: TRBD2; j_call: TRBJ2-1; cdr3_length: 16; cdr3_aa: CASSVGLAHSYNEQFF; cdr3_nt: TGTGCCAGCAGCGTAGGACTAGCTCATTCCTACAATGAGCAGTTCTTC